These T cell receptor beta chains were read from a single sample in a study of T cell responses to AZD1222 COVID-19 vaccine. The method was immunoSEQ multiplex PCR; TCRdb's version includes in-frame clones alone and lacks a portion of them. The table records around 67,000 clones, approximately 83% of them present only once. This specimen consisted of peripheral blood, obtained 28 days after the second AZD1222 dose. The receptors originated from an adult who received the AZD1222 COVID-19 vaccine. Both conserved end residues are part of each CDR3. The D gene is left open where the match is weak. Clone sizes are given selectively: once, few, many, or a class where the clone is expanded.

j_gene: TRBJ1-6; abundance: NA; v_gene: TRBV4-3; d_gene: NA; CDR3aa: CASSQEGGAPRNSPLHF; CDR3nt: TGCGCCAGCAGCCAAGAAGGGGGGGCGCCCCGGAATTCACCCCTCCACTTT
j_gene: TRBJ2-6; abundance: NA; v_gene: TRBV5-1; d_gene: NA; CDR3aa: CASSSRRAGSGSGANVLTF; CDR3nt: TGCGCCAGCAGCTCCCGAAGGGCGGGGTCCGGCTCTGGGGCCAACGTCCTGACTTTC
j_gene: TRBJ2-5; abundance: few; v_gene: TRBV28; d_gene: NA; CDR3aa: CASSPFQGFETQYF; CDR3nt: TGTGCCAGCAGCCCTTTTCAGGGGTTTGAGACCCAGTACTTC
j_gene: TRBJ1-1; abundance: NA; v_gene: TRBV3-1/TRBV3-2; d_gene: NA; CDR3aa: CASSLLGKGTEAFF; CDR3nt: TGTGCCAGCAGCCTTCTCGGGAAGGGTACTGAAGCTTTCTTT
j_gene: TRBJ2-3; abundance: NA; v_gene: TRBV7-9; d_gene: TRBD2; CDR3aa: CASRRLAARSPDTQYF; CDR3nt: TGTGCCAGCAGGCGCCTAGCGGCCCGCTCCCCGGATACGCAGTATTTT
j_gene: TRBJ1-1; abundance: NA; v_gene: TRBV9; d_gene: NA; CDR3aa: CASSVAGHPNTEAFF; CDR3nt: TGTGCCAGCAGCGTAGCGGGACATCCGAACACTGAAGCTTTCTTT
j_gene: TRBJ1-2; abundance: once; v_gene: TRBV21-1; d_gene: NA; CDR3aa: CASRGTGYSAGYTF; CDR3nt: TGTGCCAGCAGGGGGACAGGCTACTCCGCGGGCTACACCTTC
j_gene: TRBJ2-7; abundance: once; v_gene: TRBV6-5; d_gene: NA; CDR3aa: CASTGAQGGLGEQYF; CDR3nt: TGTGCCAGCACGGGGGCTCAGGGTGGATTGGGCGAGCAGTACTTC
j_gene: TRBJ2-5; abundance: NA; v_gene: TRBV3-1/TRBV3-2; d_gene: NA; CDR3aa: CASTPPNSLQETQYF; CDR3nt: TGTGCCAGCACCCCCCCCAACAGCCTCCAAGAGACCCAGTACTTC
j_gene: TRBJ1-1; abundance: NA; v_gene: TRBV10-3; d_gene: TRBD1; CDR3aa: CAISETKRPNRGLEIHNTEAFF; CDR3nt: TGTGCCATCAGTGAGACAAAGCGACCTAACAGGGGACTTGAGATTCACAACACTGAAGCTTTCTTT
j_gene: TRBJ1-2; abundance: NA; v_gene: TRBV27; d_gene: NA; CDR3aa: CASIEVLEGYTF; CDR3nt: TGTGCCAGCATCGAGGTCCTGGAGGGCTACACCTTC
j_gene: TRBJ2-5; abundance: NA; v_gene: TRBV5-6; d_gene: TRBD1; CDR3aa: CASSPGTGGETQYF; CDR3nt: TGTGCCAGCAGCCCCGGGACAGGGGGAGAGACCCAGTACTTC
j_gene: TRBJ2-7; abundance: NA; v_gene: TRBV28; d_gene: NA; CDR3aa: CASRASYEQYF; CDR3nt: TGTGCCAGCAGGGCCTCCTACGAGCAGTACTTC
j_gene: TRBJ1-1; abundance: NA; v_gene: TRBV30; d_gene: NA; CDR3aa: CAWSVTTEAFF; CDR3nt: TGTGCCTGGAGTGTAACGACTGAAGCTTTCTTT
j_gene: TRBJ2-2; abundance: NA; v_gene: TRBV5-1; d_gene: NA; CDR3aa: CASSPGTSTGELFF; CDR3nt: TGCGCCAGCAGCCCTGGAACTAGCACCGGGGAGCTGTTTTTT
j_gene: TRBJ1-1; abundance: NA; v_gene: TRBV6-4; d_gene: NA; CDR3aa: CASSLDGGSTEAFF; CDR3nt: TGTGCCAGCAGCCTGGATGGGGGGAGCACTGAAGCTTTCTTT
j_gene: TRBJ2-7; abundance: NA; v_gene: TRBV5-3; d_gene: NA; CDR3aa: CARSYARAHSLEQYF; CDR3nt: TGTGCCAGAAGCTATGCACGGGCGCATTCCCTCGAGCAGTACTTC
j_gene: TRBJ2-7; abundance: NA; v_gene: TRBV5-1; d_gene: NA; CDR3aa: CASSLGSSYEQYF; CDR3nt: TGCGCCAGCAGCTTGGGATCCTCCTACGAGCAGTACTTC
j_gene: TRBJ1-4; abundance: NA; v_gene: TRBV2; d_gene: NA; CDR3aa: CASSSDWSLEKLFF; CDR3nt: TGTGCCAGCAGCTCCGACTGGAGTCTCGAAAAACTGTTTTTT
j_gene: TRBJ2-7; abundance: few; v_gene: TRBV18; d_gene: NA; CDR3aa: CASSVGIYEQYF; CDR3nt: TGTGCCAGCTCAGTAGGGATATACGAGCAGTACTTC
j_gene: TRBJ1-5; abundance: NA; v_gene: TRBV2; d_gene: TRBD1; CDR3aa: CASSEKGGPVSNQPQHF; CDR3nt: TGTGCCAGCAGTGAAAAAGGGGGCCCCGTTAGCAATCAGCCCCAGCATTTT
j_gene: TRBJ1-3; abundance: NA; v_gene: TRBV6-7; d_gene: NA; CDR3aa: CATRRAGTSGNTIYF; CDR3nt: TGTGCCACCCGGCGGGCAGGGACCTCTGGAAACACCATATATTTT
j_gene: TRBJ2-3; abundance: NA; v_gene: TRBV7-9; d_gene: NA; CDR3aa: CASSQGRGPGDTQYF; CDR3nt: TGTGCCAGCAGCCAGGGGCGGGGGCCGGGAGATACGCAGTATTTT
j_gene: TRBJ2-5; abundance: once; v_gene: TRBV7-9; d_gene: TRBD1; CDR3aa: CASARLGQGGQETQYF; CDR3nt: TGTGCCAGCGCAAGACTCGGACAGGGGGGACAAGAGACCCAGTACTTC